This paragraph covers one T cell receptor beta chain sequence. Time point indicated: after trial treatment. Regarding treatment: LDRT plus nivolumab, ipilimumab, low-dose cyclophosphamide and aspirin (RACIN trial). The data originate from a study of low-dose radiotherapy and immunotherapy resistance in tumors. Study-wide background: Individuals in Cohort 2 had 1 Gy per fraction every two weeks, adding up to 13 Gy over 26 weeks.

CDR1 ENHRY and CDR2 SYGVKD come from the germline V gene. This CDR3 comprises 17 residues. With 0 bases clipped from V and 0 bases from J, the junction kept 8 bases outside the gene matches. Primers used for first-strand cDNA, a TRAV- and TRBV-specific set, covered both alpha and beta chains. For amplifying TCRs, the PCR ran for around 20 cycles with Phusion, which was used together with a constant-region primer and the adapter on the V primers. Through in vitro transcription, the mRNA that had been isolated was amplified. One entry per CDR3 protein results from TCRdb running MiXCR on the reads. The table lists tens of thousands of distinct CDR3 sequences, more than 20% of them singletons.

This material consisted of PBMCs, taken after low-dose radiotherapy plus immunotherapy. The TCR originated in a female donor with ovarian cancer. The chain links TRBV10-3 to TRBJ2-7; 7 bases align to TRBD2. CDR3 sequence (DNA): TGTGCCATCAGTGAGTCTGAGGTGGGAGGGCCCTCCTACGAGCAGTACTTC. Its translation is CAISESEVGGPSYEQYF.